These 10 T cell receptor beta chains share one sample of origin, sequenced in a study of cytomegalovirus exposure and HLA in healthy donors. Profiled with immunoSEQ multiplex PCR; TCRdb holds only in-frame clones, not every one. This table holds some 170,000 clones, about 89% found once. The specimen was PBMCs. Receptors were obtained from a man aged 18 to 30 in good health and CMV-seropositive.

This CDR3 is CASSPSSGDTQYF. The CDR3 DNA sequence: TGCGCCAGCAGCCCGAGTAGCGGGGATACGCAGTATTTT. The chain joins TRBV5-1 to TRBJ2-3; 7 nucleotides align to TRBD2. Unmatched junction bases numbered 5, after V lost 4 bases and J lost 6 bases. This CDR3 has 13 residues. From germline, CDR1 is SGHRS and CDR2 YFSETQ.

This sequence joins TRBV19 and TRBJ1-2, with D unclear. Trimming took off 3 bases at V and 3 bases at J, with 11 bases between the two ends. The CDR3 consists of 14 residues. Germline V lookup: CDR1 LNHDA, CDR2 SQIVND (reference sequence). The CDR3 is CASSIWAIDYGYTF. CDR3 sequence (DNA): TGTGCCAGTAGTATTTGGGCAATTGACTATGGCTACACCTTC.

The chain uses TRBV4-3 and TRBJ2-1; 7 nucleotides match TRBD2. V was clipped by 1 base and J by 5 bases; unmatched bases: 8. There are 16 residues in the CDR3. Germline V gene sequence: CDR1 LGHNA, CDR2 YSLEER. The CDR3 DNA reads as TGCGCCAGCAGCCAAGCGGGCGGGAGACAGAACAATGAGCAGTTCTTC. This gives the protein CASSQAGGRQNNEQFF.

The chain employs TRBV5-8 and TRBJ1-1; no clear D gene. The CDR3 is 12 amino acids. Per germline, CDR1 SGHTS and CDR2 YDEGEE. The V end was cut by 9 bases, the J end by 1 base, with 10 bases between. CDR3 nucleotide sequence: TGTGCCACCGAGTCGGGGAACACTGAAGCTTTCTTT. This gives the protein CATESGNTEAFF.

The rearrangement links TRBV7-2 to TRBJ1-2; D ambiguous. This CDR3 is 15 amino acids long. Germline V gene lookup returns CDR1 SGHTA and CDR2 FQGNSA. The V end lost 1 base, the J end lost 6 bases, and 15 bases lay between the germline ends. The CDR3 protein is CASSLEIQYLDGYTF. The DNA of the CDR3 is TGTGCCAGCAGCTTAGAGATACAGTATTTGGATGGCTACACCTTC.

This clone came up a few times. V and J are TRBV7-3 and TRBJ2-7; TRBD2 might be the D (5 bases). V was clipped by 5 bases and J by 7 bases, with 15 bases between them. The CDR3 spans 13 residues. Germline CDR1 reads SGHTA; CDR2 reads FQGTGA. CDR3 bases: TGTGCCAGCAGCGCCCTAGCCCGGTCGGAGCAGTACTTC. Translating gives CASSALARSEQYF.

CDR3 region: CASSLTGRAEETQYF. CDR3 DNA: TGCGCCAGCAGCCTAACCGGGAGGGCGGAGGAGACCCAGTACTTC. This sequence joins TRBV4-3 and TRBJ2-5, with 8 bases that match TRBD2. This CDR3 has 15 residues. The germline V gene encodes CDR1 LGHNA and CDR2 YSLEER. V trimming: 4 bases; J trimming: 5 bases; junction bases outside the gene matches: 9.

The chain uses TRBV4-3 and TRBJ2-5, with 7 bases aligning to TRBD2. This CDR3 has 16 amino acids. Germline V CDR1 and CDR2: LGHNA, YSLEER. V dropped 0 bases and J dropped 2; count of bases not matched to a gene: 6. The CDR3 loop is CASSQEWGEGQETQYF. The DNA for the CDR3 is TGCGCCAGCAGCCAAGAGTGGGGGGAGGGGCAAGAGACCCAGTACTTC.

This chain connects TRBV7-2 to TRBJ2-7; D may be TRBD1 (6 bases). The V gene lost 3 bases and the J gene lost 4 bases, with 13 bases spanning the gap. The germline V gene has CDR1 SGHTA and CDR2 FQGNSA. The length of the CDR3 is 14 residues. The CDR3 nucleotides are TGTGCCAGCAGCTTGGACAGATCACTATACGAGCAGTACTTC. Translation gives CASSLDRSLYEQYF. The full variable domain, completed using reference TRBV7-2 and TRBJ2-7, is GAGVSQSPSNKVTEKGKDVELRCDPISGHTALYWYRQSLGQGLEFLIYFQGNSAPDKSGLPSDRFSAERTGGSVSTLTIQRTQQEDSAVYLCASSLDRSLYEQYFGPGTRLTVT.

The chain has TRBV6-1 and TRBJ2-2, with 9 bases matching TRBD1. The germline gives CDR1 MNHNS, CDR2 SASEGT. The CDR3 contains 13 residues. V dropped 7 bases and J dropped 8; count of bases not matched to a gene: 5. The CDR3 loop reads CASTWTGEGELFF. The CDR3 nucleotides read TGTGCCAGCACATGGACAGGGGAAGGGGAGCTGTTTTTT.